One sample yielded the 16 T cell receptor beta chains listed below, sequenced in a study of blood T cell repertoires in COVID-19. Clones were sequenced by immunoSEQ multiplex PCR, and TCRdb holds only the in-frame ones, with some missing. The repertoire holds about 89,000 clones, approximately 88% seen once, with 0.47% in the top ten. Sequencing input: peripheral blood. These receptors came from a man aged 60 to 75 with acute or convalescent COVID-19.

This clone turned up a few times. The chain recombines TRBV29-1 with TRBJ2-2; D remains ambiguous. This CDR3 has 15 residues. CDR1 is SQVTM and CDR2 is ANQGSEA in the germline V gene. Trimming removed 0 bases at V and 2 bases at J, with 10 bases between. The CDR3 reads CSVEEAGRNTGELFF. For the CDR3, the DNA is TGCAGCGTTGAAGAGGCAGGCCGAAACACCGGGGAGCTGTTTTTT.

A single count supports this clone. This rearrangement joins TRBV7-7 to TRBJ2-7, with D tentatively TRBD1 (5 bases). There are 15 residues in the CDR3. The germline CDR1 and CDR2 sequences are SSHAT and FNYEAQ (reference sequence). V shed 4 bases and J shed 5 bases, with 18 bases lying between them. CDR3: CASSSGQGVIHEQYF. Written as DNA, the CDR3 is TGTGCCAGCAGCTCAGGGCAGGGTGTTATCCACGAGCAGTACTTC.

The V call is TRBV2, the J call TRBJ2-5, with 7 bases fitting TRBD1. CDR1 and CDR2 from the germline V gene are SNHLY and FYNNEI. The V segment lost 8 bases and the J segment 4 bases; nucleotides outside the gene matches: 4. This CDR3 has 12 amino acids. CDR3 in amino acids: CASGAGGETQYF. CDR3 DNA: TGTGCCAGCGGGGCAGGGGGAGAGACCCAGTACTTC.

This clone was seen only once. The chain carries TRBV2 and TRBJ1-5; no definite D call. The germline gives CDR1 SNHLY, CDR2 FYNNEI. V dropped 6 bases and J dropped 2 bases, with 17 bases sitting between them. The CDR3 is 16 amino acids. CDR3 sequence reads: CASRVKFIAGNQPQHF. In nucleotides, the CDR3 is TGTGCCAGCAGGGTCAAGTTTATAGCCGGCAATCAGCCCCAGCATTTT.

CDR3 loop: CASSEPGLEAYNEQFF. The CDR3 nucleotides are TGTGCCAGCAGTGAACCGGGACTAGAAGCCTACAATGAGCAGTTCTTC. The chain is built from TRBV6-1 and TRBJ2-1; TRBD2 aligns across 8 bases. The V segment lost 2 bases and the J segment 2 bases; nucleotides outside the gene matches: 5. Germline V lookup: CDR1 MNHNS, CDR2 SASEGT. The CDR3 is 16 amino acids.

This clone was seen just once. V is TRBV6-1 and J is TRBJ2-1; D gene ambiguous. CDR3 size: 15 residues. V shed 2 bases and J shed 8 bases, with 16 bases lying between them. Germline CDR1 and CDR2: MNHNS and SASEGT. The CDR3 region has the DNA TGTGCCAGCAGTGAAATGGCAGGCCAGGTATATGAGCAGTTCTTC. As protein: CASSEMAGQVYEQFF.

The chain links TRBV5-1 to TRBJ1-1; 7 nucleotides match TRBD1. This CDR3 contains 15 residues. From germline, CDR1 is SGHRS and CDR2 YFSETQ. V lost 1 base and J lost 3; bases outside the gene matches: 6. The CDR3 nucleotides read TGCGCCAGCAGCTTGTTGACAGGGCTGGACACTGAAGCTTTCTTT. Protein product: CASSLLTGLDTEAFF.

The chain uses TRBV19 and TRBJ1-1; the D is unclear. V lost 8 bases, J lost 5 bases, and 15 bases lay in between. The CDR3 runs 13 residues. CDR1 and CDR2 (germline): LNHDA, SQIVND (reference sequence). The CDR3 nucleotides are TGTGCCAGTGGCCTGGACTGGGGAACTGAAGCTTTCTTT. As protein: CASGLDWGTEAFF.

V is TRBV6-5 and J is TRBJ2-1; weak D call: TRBD2 (6 bases). The CDR3 runs 11 residues. Germline-derived CDR1 and CDR2 are MNHEY and SVGAGI. Trimming removed 5 bases at V and 9 bases at J, with 8 bases between. The CDR3, as DNA: TGTGCCAGCAGTCATAGCGGTGAGCAGTTCTTC. It specifies CASSHSGEQFF.

This clone has only a few counts. The chain combines TRBV2 with TRBJ1-1; D gene ambiguous. Germline CDR1 SNHLY, CDR2 FYNNEI. The V and J ends lost 2 bases and 4 bases respectively, with 8 bases between them. The CDR3 runs to 13 residues. This chain's CDR3 is CASSESEITEAFF. The CDR3 DNA follows: TGTGCCAGCAGTGAAAGTGAGATCACTGAAGCTTTCTTT.

The chain is built from TRBV7-8 and TRBJ2-7; TRBD1 aligns across 8 bases. This CDR3 has 17 amino acids. Germline V gene data show CDR1 as SGHVS and CDR2 as FQNEAQ. V shed 5 bases and J 4 bases; nucleotides not matched to a gene: 16. The CDR3 sequence is CASSPHRPTGVRYEQYF. CDR3 in DNA: TGTGCCAGCAGCCCTCACCGTCCGACAGGGGTAAGGTACGAGCAGTACTTC.

The chain has TRBV7-9 and TRBJ1-1, with 8 bases matching TRBD1. Trimming cost V 1 base and J 2 bases; bases outside gene matches: 6. The V gene's germline CDR1 is SEHNR and CDR2 FQNEAQ (reference sequence). The CDR3 extends over 16 amino acids. The CDR3 sequence is CASSLGQGAINTEAFF. The CDR3 DNA follows: TGTGCCAGCAGCTTAGGTCAGGGGGCTATTAACACTGAAGCTTTCTTT.

V and J are TRBV19 and TRBJ1-2, with D perhaps matching TRBD1 (5 bases). CDR3 size: 15 residues. The ends were cut back, 0 bases at V and 3 bases at J, with 11 bases in the middle. The V gene's germline CDR1 is LNHDA and CDR2 SQIVND (reference sequence). CDR3 region: CASSIDQGRDYGYTF. The CDR3 DNA sequence: TGTGCCAGTAGTATAGATCAAGGCAGGGACTATGGCTACACCTTC.

The chain recombines TRBV7-9 with TRBJ2-5, with 10 bases identical to TRBD2. Germline CDR1 SEHNR, CDR2 FQNEAQ (reference sequence). The V segment lost 5 bases and the J segment 3 bases; nucleotides outside the gene matches: 3. The CDR3 spans 14 residues. The CDR3 region is CASSLGLAEETQYF. Written as DNA, the CDR3 is TGTGCCAGCAGCCTCGGACTAGCGGAAGAGACCCAGTACTTC. Filled out from reference TRBV7-9 and TRBJ2-5, the complete variable domain reads DTGVSQNPRHKITKRGQNVTFRCDPISEHNRLYWYRQTLGQGPEFLTYFQNEAQLEKSRLLSDRFSAERPKGSFSTLEIQRTEQGDSAMYLCASSLGLAEETQYFGPGTRLLVL.

V usage is TRBV9 and J usage is TRBJ2-3; the match to TRBD2 covers 7 bases. The CDR3 has 15 amino acids. CDR1 SGDLS and CDR2 YYNGEE come from the germline V gene. The V segment lost 6 bases and the J segment 0 bases; nucleotides outside the gene matches: 7. The CDR3 bases are TGTGCCAGCAACAAACTAGCGACGAGCACAGATACGCAGTATTTT. This gives the protein CASNKLATSTDTQYF.

The chain joins TRBV11-2 to TRBJ1-1, with a possible D match to TRBD1 (6 bases). Trimming took off 6 bases at V and 7 bases at J, with 9 bases between the two ends. The germline V gene encodes CDR1 SGHAT and CDR2 FQNNGV. This CDR3 is 11 amino acids long. The CDR3 sequence is CASRGGGEAFF. The CDR3 region has the DNA TGTGCCAGCAGAGGGGGGGGTGAAGCTTTCTTT.